The next 9 T cell receptor beta chains were all read from a single sample in a study of blood T cell repertoires in COVID-19. Produced via immunoSEQ multiplex PCR; TCRdb's table is partial and in-frame only. The top ten hold approximately 2% of the sample, which has 250,000 or so clones, about 86% seen once. Sequencing input: peripheral blood. The receptors were sampled from a young man with active or convalescent COVID-19.

The chain is built from TRBV10-2 and TRBJ2-7; D is ambiguous. Germline loops: CDR1 WSHSY, CDR2 SAAADI. The CDR3 runs 15 residues. V was pared by 6 bases and J by 0 bases, with 15 bases between. The CDR3 protein is CASSHRQGYSYEQYF. DNA for the CDR3: TGCGCCAGCAGCCACAGACAAGGCTACTCCTACGAGCAGTACTTC.

The V and J genes are TRBV25-1 and TRBJ2-2, with TRBD1 as a possible D gene (6 bases). V was clipped by 4 bases and J by 2 bases, with 11 bases between them. CDR1 and CDR2 (germline): MGHDK, SYGVNS. CDR3 length equals 15 residues. The CDR3: CASSAQGRNTGELFF. CDR3 sequence (DNA): TGTGCCAGCAGTGCCCAGGGGCGAAACACCGGGGAGCTGTTTTTT.

This clone was detected once. This rearrangement joins TRBV5-5 to TRBJ2-6; D call uncertain. The V gene lost 4 bases and the J gene lost 0 bases, with 11 bases spanning the gap. The CDR3 extends over 16 amino acids. Germline CDR1 reads SGHKS; CDR2 reads YYEKEE (reference sequence). The CDR3 spells CASSLIEPSGANVLTF. CDR3 DNA sequence: TGTGCCAGCAGCCTGATTGAGCCCTCTGGGGCCAACGTCCTGACTTTC.

CDR3 sequence reads: CASSLGGGNQPQHF. The DNA of the CDR3 is TGTGCCAGCAGTTTGGGAGGCGGCAATCAGCCCCAGCATTTT. The V call is TRBV28, the J call TRBJ1-5; unclear D gene. This CDR3 comprises 14 residues. V dropped 3 bases and J dropped 2 bases, with 8 bases sitting between them. Germline V CDR1 and CDR2: MDHEN, SYDVKM.

The V gene is TRBV4-3, the J gene TRBJ2-7, with TRBD2 matching over 13 bases. CDR3 length: 17 amino acids. Looked up from germline, CDR1 is LGHNA and CDR2 is YSLEER. With V trimmed by 4 bases and J by 3 bases, 9 bases remained unmatched. DNA for the CDR3: TGCGCCAGCAGCCGAGGGACTAGCGGGGCAGGTTTCTACGAGCAGTACTTC. Encoded protein: CASSRGTSGAGFYEQYF.

This clone has just one count. The chain carries TRBV10-3 and TRBJ1-3, with D possibly matching TRBD1 (5 bases). Per the germline V gene, CDR1 is ENHRY and CDR2 is SYGVKD. The CDR3 runs 14 residues. The ends were cut back, 7 bases at V and 4 bases at J, with 14 bases in the middle. The CDR3 coding sequence is TGTGCCATCAAACCTCTGACAGAAGGAAACACCATATATTTT. This gives the protein CAIKPLTEGNTIYF.

This chain uses TRBV6-5 with TRBJ1-6; D is undetermined. V was cut by 6 bases and J by 5 bases, with 5 bases left in between. This CDR3 spans 12 amino acids. Germline V CDR1 and CDR2: MNHEY, SVGAGI. CDR3 in DNA: TGTGCCAGCAGCCTTAATAATTCACCCCTCCACTTT. Its translation is CASSLNNSPLHF.

This clone was seen a few times. The V gene is TRBV5-1, the J gene TRBJ2-2, with 11 bases that match TRBD2. The V and J ends lost 3 bases and 8 bases, in that order; junction bases with no gene match: 3. Germline-derived CDR1 and CDR2 are SGHRS and YFSETQ. CDR3 length: 14 amino acids. The DNA for the CDR3 is TGCGCCAGCAGCTCTAGCGGGGGGCCTGGGGAGCTGTTTTTT. Its translation is CASSSSGGPGELFF.

This chain links TRBV11-3 with TRBJ2-5; no clear D. Trimming stripped 1 base from V and 2 bases from J, with 8 bases between. Germline loops: CDR1 SGHNT, CDR2 YENEEA. The CDR3 is made up of 14 amino acids. CDR3 coding DNA: TGTGCCAGCAGCTTAGGACAAAATCAAGAGACCCAGTACTTC. It translates to CASSLGQNQETQYF.